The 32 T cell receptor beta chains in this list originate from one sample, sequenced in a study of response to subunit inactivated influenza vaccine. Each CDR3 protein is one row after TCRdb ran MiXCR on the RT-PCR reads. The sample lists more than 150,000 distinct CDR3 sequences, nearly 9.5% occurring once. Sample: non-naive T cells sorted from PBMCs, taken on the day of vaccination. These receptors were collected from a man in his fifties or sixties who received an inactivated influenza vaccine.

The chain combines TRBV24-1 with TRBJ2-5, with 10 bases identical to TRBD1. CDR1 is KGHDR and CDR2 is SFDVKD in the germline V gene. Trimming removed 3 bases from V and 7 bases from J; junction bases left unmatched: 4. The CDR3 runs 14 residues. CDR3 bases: TGTGCCACCAGTGATAATGGACAGGGGGGGACCCAGTACTTC. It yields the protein CATSDNGQGGTQYF.

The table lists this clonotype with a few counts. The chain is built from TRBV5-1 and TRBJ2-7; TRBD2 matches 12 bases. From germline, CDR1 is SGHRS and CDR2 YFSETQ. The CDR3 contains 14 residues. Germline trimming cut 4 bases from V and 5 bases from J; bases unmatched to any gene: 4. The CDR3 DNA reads TGCGCCAGCAGCACGGGACTAGCGGGTCACGAGCAGTACTTC. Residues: CASSTGLAGHEQYF.

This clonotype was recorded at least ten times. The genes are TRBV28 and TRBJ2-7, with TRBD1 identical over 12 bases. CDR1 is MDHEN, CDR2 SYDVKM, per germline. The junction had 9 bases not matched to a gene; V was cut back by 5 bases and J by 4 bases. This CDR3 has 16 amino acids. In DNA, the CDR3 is TGTGCCAGCAGTCTAAAGGTGGGACAGGGGGCTTACGAGCAGTACTTC. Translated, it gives CASSLKVGQGAYEQYF.

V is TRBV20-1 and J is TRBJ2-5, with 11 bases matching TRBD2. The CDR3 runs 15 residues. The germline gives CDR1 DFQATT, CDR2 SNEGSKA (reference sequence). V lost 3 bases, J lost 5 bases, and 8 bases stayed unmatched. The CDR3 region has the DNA TGCAGTGCTAGGAGTCTTTTAGCGGGAGGGGAGACCCAGTACTTC. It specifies CSARSLLAGGETQYF.

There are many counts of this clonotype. The CDR3 loop is CASSRSPALGYEQYF. The CDR3 DNA is TGTGCCAGCAGCCGCTCCCCGGCACTAGGCTACGAGCAGTACTTC. The J gene is TRBJ2-7, the V gene TRBV14; TRBD2 is a possible D gene (5 bases). The germline gives CDR1 SGHDN, CDR2 FVKESK. The CDR3 sequence is 15 residues long. V was shortened by 4 bases and J by 3 bases, with 16 bases between the two germline ends.

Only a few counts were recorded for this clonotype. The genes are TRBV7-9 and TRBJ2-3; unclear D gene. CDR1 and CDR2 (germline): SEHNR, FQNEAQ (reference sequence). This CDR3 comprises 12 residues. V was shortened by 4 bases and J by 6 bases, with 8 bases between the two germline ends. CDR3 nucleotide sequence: TGTGCCAGCAGCTACCCATGGGATACGCAGTATTTT. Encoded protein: CASSYPWDTQYF.

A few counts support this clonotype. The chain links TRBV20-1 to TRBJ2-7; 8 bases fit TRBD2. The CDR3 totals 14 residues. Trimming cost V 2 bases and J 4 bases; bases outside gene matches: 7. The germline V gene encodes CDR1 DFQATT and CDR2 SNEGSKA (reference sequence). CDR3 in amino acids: CSARRVAGSYEQYF. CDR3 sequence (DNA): TGCAGTGCTAGACGGGTAGCGGGAAGTTACGAGCAGTACTTC.

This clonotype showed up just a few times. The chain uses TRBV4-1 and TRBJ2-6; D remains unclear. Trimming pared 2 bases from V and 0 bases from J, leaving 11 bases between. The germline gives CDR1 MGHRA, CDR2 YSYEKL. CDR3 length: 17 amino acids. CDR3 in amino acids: CASSQRMDRSGANVLTF. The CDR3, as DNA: TGCGCCAGCAGCCAACGCATGGACCGCTCTGGGGCCAACGTCCTGACTTTC.

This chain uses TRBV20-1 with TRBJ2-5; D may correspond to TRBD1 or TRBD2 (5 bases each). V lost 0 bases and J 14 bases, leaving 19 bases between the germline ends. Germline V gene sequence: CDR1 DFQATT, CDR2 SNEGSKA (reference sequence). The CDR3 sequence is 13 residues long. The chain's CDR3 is CSARESRGGAVYF. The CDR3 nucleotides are TGCAGTGCTAGAGAATCCCGGGGTGGGGCGGTATACTTC.

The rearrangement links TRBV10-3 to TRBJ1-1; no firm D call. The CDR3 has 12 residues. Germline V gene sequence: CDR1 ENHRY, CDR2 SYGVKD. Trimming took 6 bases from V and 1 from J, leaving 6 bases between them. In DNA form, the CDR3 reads TGTGCCATCAGCATTTCGAACACTGAAGCTTTCTTT. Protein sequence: CAISISNTEAFF.

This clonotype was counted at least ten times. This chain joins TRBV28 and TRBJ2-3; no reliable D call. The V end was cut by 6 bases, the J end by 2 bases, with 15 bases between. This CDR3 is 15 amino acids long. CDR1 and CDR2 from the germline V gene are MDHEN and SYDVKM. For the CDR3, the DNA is TGTGCCAGCAGCACACGGATCAGTGCCACAGATACGCAGTATTTT. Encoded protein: CASSTRISATDTQYF.

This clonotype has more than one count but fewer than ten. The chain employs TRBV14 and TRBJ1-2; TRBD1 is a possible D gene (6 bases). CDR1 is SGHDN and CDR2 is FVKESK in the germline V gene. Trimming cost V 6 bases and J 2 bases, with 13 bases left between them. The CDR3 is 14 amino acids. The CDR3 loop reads CASRKGGDNYGYTF. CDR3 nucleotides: TGTGCCAGCAGGAAGGGGGGAGACAACTATGGCTACACCTTC.

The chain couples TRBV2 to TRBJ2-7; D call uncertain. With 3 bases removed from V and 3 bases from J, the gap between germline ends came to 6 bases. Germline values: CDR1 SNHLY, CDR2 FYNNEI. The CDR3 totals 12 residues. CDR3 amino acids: CASSERDYEQYF. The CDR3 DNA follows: TGTGCCAGCAGTGAGAGAGACTACGAGCAGTACTTC.

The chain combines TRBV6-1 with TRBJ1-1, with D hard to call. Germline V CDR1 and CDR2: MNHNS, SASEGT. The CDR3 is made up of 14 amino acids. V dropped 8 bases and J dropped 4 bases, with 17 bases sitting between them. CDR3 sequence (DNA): TGTGCCAGCGAGGCCCGGGATGCGGGCACTGAAGCTTTCTTT. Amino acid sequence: CASEARDAGTEAFF.

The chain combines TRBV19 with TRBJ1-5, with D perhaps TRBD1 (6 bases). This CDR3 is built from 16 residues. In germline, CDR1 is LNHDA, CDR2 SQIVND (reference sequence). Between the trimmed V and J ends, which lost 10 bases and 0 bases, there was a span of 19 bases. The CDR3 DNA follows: TGTGCCACCCGACCCCTCGGACAGACTAGCAATCAGCCCCAGCATTTT. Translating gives CATRPLGQTSNQPQHF. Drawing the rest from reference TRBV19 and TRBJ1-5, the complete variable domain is DGGITQSPKYLFRKEGQNVTLSCEQNLNHDAMYWYRQDPGQGLRLIYYSQIVNDFQKGDIAEGYSVSREKKESFPLTVTSAQKNPTAFYLCATRPLGQTSNQPQHFGDGTRLSIL.

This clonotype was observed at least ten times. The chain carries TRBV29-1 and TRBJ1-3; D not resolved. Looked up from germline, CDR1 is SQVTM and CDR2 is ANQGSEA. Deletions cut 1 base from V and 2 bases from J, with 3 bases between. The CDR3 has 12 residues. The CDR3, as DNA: TGCAGCGTTGAAGGCACTGGAAACACCATATATTTT. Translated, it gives CSVEGTGNTIYF.

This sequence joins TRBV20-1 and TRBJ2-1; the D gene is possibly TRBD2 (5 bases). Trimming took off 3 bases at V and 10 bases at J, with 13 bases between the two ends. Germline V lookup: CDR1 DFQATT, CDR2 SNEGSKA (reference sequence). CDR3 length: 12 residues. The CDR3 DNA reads TGCAGTGCTAGTCTGGGAGAGAGAGAGCAGTTCTTC. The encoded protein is CSASLGEREQFF.

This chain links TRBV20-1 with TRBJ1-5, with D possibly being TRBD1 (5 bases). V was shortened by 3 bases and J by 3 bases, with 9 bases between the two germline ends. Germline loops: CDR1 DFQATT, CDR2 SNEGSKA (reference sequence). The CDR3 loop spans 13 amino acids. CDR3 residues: CSASRQFNQPQHF. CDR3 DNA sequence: TGCAGTGCTAGCCGACAGTTCAATCAGCCCCAGCATTTT.

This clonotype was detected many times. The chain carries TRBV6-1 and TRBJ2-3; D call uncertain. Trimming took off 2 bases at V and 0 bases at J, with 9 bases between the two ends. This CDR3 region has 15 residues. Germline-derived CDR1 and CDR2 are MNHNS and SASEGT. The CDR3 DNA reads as TGTGCCAGCAGTGAATGGTGGGATAGCACAGATACGCAGTATTTT. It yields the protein CASSEWWDSTDTQYF.

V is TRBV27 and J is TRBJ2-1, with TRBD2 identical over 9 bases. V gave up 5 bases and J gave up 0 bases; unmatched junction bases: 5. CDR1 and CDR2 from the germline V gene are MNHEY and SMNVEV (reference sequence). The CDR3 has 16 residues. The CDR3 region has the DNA TGTGCCAGCAGTGCGTATAGCGGGAGCTCCTACAATGAGCAGTTCTTC. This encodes CASSAYSGSSYNEQFF.

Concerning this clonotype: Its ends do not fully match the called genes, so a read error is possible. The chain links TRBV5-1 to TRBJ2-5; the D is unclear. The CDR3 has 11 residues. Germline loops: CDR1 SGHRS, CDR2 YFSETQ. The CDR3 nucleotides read TGCGCCACCAGCTTAAGGGAGACCCAGTACTTC. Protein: CATSLRETQYF.

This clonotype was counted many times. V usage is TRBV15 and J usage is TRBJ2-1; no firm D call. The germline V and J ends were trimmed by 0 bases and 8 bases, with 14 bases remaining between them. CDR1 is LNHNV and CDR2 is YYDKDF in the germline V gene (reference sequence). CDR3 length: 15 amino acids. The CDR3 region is CATSRDPTAIDEQFF. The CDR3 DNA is TGTGCCACCAGCAGAGATCCCACAGCGATCGATGAGCAGTTCTTC. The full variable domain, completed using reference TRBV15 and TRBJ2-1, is DAMVIQNPRYQVTQFGKPVTLSCSQTLNHNVMYWYQQKSSQAPKLLFHYYDKDFNNEADTPDNFQSRRPNTSFCFLDIRSPGLGDTAMYLCATSRDPTAIDEQFFGPGTRLTVL.

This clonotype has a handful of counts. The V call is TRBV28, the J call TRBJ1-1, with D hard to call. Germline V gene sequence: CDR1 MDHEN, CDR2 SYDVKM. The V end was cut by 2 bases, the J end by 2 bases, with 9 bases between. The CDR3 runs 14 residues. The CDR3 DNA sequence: TGTGCCAGCAGTTTAAGTACTCCAAACACTGAAGCTTTCTTT. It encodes CASSLSTPNTEAFF.

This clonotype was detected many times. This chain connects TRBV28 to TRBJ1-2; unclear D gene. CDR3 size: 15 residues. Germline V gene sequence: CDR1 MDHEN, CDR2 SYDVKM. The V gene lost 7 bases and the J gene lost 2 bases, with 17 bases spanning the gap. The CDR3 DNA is TGTGCCAGCACCTCAACCGCCGGAGGGAACTATGGCTACACCTTC. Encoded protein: CASTSTAGGNYGYTF.

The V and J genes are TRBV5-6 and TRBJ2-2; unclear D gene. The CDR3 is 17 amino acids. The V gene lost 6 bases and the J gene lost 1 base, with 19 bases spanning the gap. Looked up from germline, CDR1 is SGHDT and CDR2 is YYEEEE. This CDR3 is CASIIRRPELNTGELFF. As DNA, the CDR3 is TGTGCCAGCATCATTAGGAGACCAGAATTGAACACCGGGGAGCTGTTTTTT.

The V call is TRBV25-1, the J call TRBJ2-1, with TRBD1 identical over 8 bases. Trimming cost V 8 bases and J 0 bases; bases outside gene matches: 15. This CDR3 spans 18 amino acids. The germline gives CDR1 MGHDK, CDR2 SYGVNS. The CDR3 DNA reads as TGTGCCAGCTCACGGACAGGGATCCTAGAGAGCTCCTACAATGAGCAGTTCTTC. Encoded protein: CASSRTGILESSYNEQFF. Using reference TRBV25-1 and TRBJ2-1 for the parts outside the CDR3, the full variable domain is EADIYQTPRYLVIGTGKKITLECSQTMGHDKMYWYQQDPGMELHLIHYSYGVNSTEKGDLSSESTVSRIRTEHFPLTLESARPSHTSQYLCASSRTGILESSYNEQFFGPGTRLTVL.

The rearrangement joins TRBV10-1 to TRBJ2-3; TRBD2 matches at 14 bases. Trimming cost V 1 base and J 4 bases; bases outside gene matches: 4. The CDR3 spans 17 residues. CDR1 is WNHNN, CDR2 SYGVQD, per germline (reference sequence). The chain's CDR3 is CASSEWTSGGSADTQYF. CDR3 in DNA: TGCGCCAGCAGTGAGTGGACTAGCGGGGGGTCCGCAGATACGCAGTATTTT.

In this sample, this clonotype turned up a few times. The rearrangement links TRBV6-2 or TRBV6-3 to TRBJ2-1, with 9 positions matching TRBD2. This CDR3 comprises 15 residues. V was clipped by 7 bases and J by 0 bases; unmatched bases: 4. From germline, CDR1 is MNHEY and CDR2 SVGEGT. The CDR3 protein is CASIAGGSSYNEQFF. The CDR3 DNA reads TGTGCCAGCATCGCGGGGGGGAGCTCCTACAATGAGCAGTTCTTC.

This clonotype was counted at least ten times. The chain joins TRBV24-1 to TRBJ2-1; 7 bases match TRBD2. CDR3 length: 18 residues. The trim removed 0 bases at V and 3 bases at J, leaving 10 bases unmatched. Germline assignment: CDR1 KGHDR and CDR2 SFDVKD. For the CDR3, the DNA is TGTGCCACCAGTGATTTGCCCGGGCGGGAGAGGGACTACAATGAGCAGTTCTTC. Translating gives CATSDLPGRERDYNEQFF.

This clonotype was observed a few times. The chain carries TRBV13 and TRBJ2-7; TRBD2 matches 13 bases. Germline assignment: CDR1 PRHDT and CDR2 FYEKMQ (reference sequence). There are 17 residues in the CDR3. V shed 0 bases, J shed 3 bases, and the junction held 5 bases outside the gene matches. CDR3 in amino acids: CASSLGLTSGGNYEQYF. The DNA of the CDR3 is TGTGCCAGCAGCTTAGGTCTGACTAGCGGGGGGAACTACGAGCAGTACTTC.

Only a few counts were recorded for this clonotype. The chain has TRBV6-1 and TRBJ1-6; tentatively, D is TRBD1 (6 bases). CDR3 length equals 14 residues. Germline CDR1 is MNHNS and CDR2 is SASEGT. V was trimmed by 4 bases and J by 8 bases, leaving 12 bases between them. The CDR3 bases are TGTGCCAGCAGTGTTGGCAGGGGATATTCACCCCTCCACTTT. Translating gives CASSVGRGYSPLHF.

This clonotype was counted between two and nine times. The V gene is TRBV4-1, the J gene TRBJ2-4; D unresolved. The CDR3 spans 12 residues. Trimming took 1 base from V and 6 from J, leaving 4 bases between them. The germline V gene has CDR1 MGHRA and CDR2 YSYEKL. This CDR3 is CASSQVGNIQYF. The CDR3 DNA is TGCGCCAGCAGCCAAGTCGGAAACATTCAGTACTTC.